This paragraph reports one T cell receptor beta chain. This sample is drawn from a study of blood T cell repertoires in COVID-19. With V trimmed by 1 base and J by 6 bases, 12 bases remained unmatched. The germline gives CDR1 SGHDT, CDR2 YYEEEE. The CDR3 sequence is 17 residues long. TCRdb keeps only in-frame clones here, not all; method: immunoSEQ multiplex PCR. The sample has 100,000 to 120,000 clones, over 65% seen once; the top ten hold 3.8%. The rearrangement uses TRBV5-6 and TRBJ1-4; 7 bases are shared with TRBD1. Sequencing was carried out using peripheral blood. The source is a woman of 80 years or more with acute or convalescent COVID-19. The CDR3 protein is CASSLMGGTVAYEKLFF. In nucleotides, the CDR3 is TGTGCCAGCAGCTTGATGGGTGGGACAGTGGCTTATGAAAAACTGTTTTTT.